This is a list of T cell receptor beta chains from one sample in a study of T-cell reconstitution after alpha-beta-depleted transplantation in children. TCRdb used MiXCR to reprocess the PCR reads, holding one entry per CDR3 protein. Of about 160,000 distinct CDR3 sequences listed, roughly 10% are singletons. Specimen: PBMCs, collected before TCRalphabeta/CD19-depleted stem cell transplant. The receptors stem from a boy younger than 10 with acute myeloid leukemia, due to receive a stem cell transplant. Both conserved end residues are trimmed from each CDR3. Each record gives: V gene, clone size, J gene, CDR3 protein. The listing skips clone size in some rows; elsewhere it reads once, few, many or a size class.

V gene: TRBV2
clone size: .
J gene: TRBJ1-5
CDR3 protein: ASTDRVSNQPQH

V gene: TRBV11-2
clone size: many
J gene: TRBJ1-1
CDR3 protein: ASSLNWGNTEAF

V gene: TRBV29-1
clone size: many
J gene: TRBJ2-1
CDR3 protein: SADRVDEQF

V gene: TRBV25-1
clone size: medium-sized
J gene: TRBJ1-1
CDR3 protein: ASSPGTGEAF

V gene: TRBV15
clone size: many
J gene: TRBJ1-4
CDR3 protein: ATSSTRGPLGVVLF

V gene: TRBV5-1
clone size: many
J gene: TRBJ2-2
CDR3 protein: ASSFGLPNTGELF

V gene: TRBV20-1
clone size: many
J gene: TRBJ1-2
CDR3 protein: SASGGTYGGYT

V gene: TRBV6-1
clone size: many
J gene: TRBJ2-3
CDR3 protein: ASTRRTGLTDTQY

V gene: TRBV4-2
clone size: many
J gene: TRBJ1-1
CDR3 protein: ASSRLNTEAF

V gene: TRBV20-1
clone size: many
J gene: TRBJ2-7
CDR3 protein: SSQGLLPLYEQY

V gene: TRBV6-5
clone size: many
J gene: TRBJ2-1
CDR3 protein: ASSYSGRYPRGNEQF

V gene: TRBV5-5
clone size: .
J gene: TRBJ2-1
CDR3 protein: ASSYRDPSTNEQF

V gene: TRBV9
clone size: many
J gene: TRBJ2-1
CDR3 protein: ASSLHAPSYNEQF

V gene: TRBV5-6
clone size: many
J gene: TRBJ2-3
CDR3 protein: ASSLDRGLDTQY

V gene: TRBV7-9
clone size: many
J gene: TRBJ1-5
CDR3 protein: ASSLTGVQPQH

V gene: TRBV7-3
clone size: many
J gene: TRBJ2-3
CDR3 protein: ASSPAGGPGDTQY

V gene: TRBV5-1
clone size: many
J gene: TRBJ2-7
CDR3 protein: ASSLGGTRSYEQY

V gene: TRBV12-3/TRBV12-4
clone size: many
J gene: TRBJ1-1
CDR3 protein: ASAKNGGLTEAF

V gene: TRBV28
clone size: many
J gene: TRBJ2-1
CDR3 protein: ASSFSLGDNEQF

V gene: TRBV3-1
clone size: many
J gene: TRBJ2-5
CDR3 protein: ASSLSGRGQETQY

V gene: TRBV7-9
clone size: many
J gene: TRBJ2-2
CDR3 protein: ASSSNREGTGELF

V gene: TRBV18
clone size: .
J gene: TRBJ1-1
CDR3 protein: ASSPQQQNTEAF

V gene: TRBV5-1
clone size: many
J gene: TRBJ2-2
CDR3 protein: ASSFVGGGELF

V gene: TRBV3-1
clone size: many
J gene: TRBJ1-1
CDR3 protein: ASSQFTGSTEAF

V gene: TRBV29-1
clone size: many
J gene: TRBJ1-1
CDR3 protein: SVHPGPREKEAF

V gene: TRBV5-6
clone size: many
J gene: TRBJ1-2
CDR3 protein: ASSLRGGLHPNYGYT

V gene: TRBV6-2/TRBV6-3
clone size: many
J gene: TRBJ2-1
CDR3 protein: ASSILAGPSGNEQF

V gene: TRBV5-6
clone size: few
J gene: TRBJ2-5
CDR3 protein: ASGPGLPTYQETQY